What follows is one T cell receptor beta chain and its context. These data belong to a study of OX40 agonist ivuxolimab in advanced cancers. Per the germline V gene, CDR1 is SGHNT and CDR2 is YYREEE (reference sequence). Between the trimmed V and J ends, which lost 4 bases and 7 bases, there was a span of 17 bases. The CDR3 is 15 residues long. The table came from immunoSEQ multiplex PCR; TCRdb's copy has only in-frame clones and leaves some out. This table has under 80,000 clones, over 75% appearing once. The specimen was CD4+ or CD8+ T cells sorted from blood, collected in a trial of the OX40 agonist ivuxolimab. This sequence originates from an adult with an advanced solid tumor such as melanoma, head and neck, liver or kidney cancer. This chain joins TRBV5-4 and TRBJ1-4, with TRBD1 as a possible D gene (5 bases). As DNA, the CDR3 is TGTGCCAGCAGCACCTGGGACGGTGCCAGTGAAAAACTGTTTTTT. Its protein is CASSTWDGASEKLFF. Looking up the rest from reference TRBV5-4 and TRBJ1-4 gives the full variable domain: ETGVTQSPTHLIKTRGQQVTLRCSSQSGHNTVSWYQQALGQGPQFIFQYYREEENGRGNFPPRFSGLQFPNYSSELNVNALELDDSALYLCASSTWDGASEKLFFGSGTQLSVL.